This record covers a single T cell receptor beta chain. The target antigen is unknown. The data were obtained in a study of T cell repertoires in cytomegalovirus infection. The wider study: Recently described HLA-C-restricted plus well-studied HLA-B-restricted CMV epitopes were used. Both a matching HLA type and CMV infection were indicated by public TCR beta signatures.

Via MiXCR, TCRdb re-called the reads, giving one row per CDR3 protein. The sample shows a few hundred thousand distinct CDR3 sequences, roughly 43% of them seen only once. Overall study results and limits: Accumulated public TCR beta family frequency recognized individuals carrying CMV together with the relevant HLA. HLA-C-restricted CMV-specific TCR beta clonotypes prevailed in the ex vivo response.

The TCR originated in a human donor in good health (CMV status not recorded). Some clones in this sample may be carry-over from other donors' samples. Sequenced here: cultured PBMCs, sampled from culture after CMV antigen stimulation.

The CDR3 DNA reads as TGTGCCAGCAGCTTAGCGAGTACCGTTGCGGGGCCCCAGCATTTT. It specifies CASSLASTVAGPQHF. The chain combines TRBV7-9 with TRBJ1-5, with D hard to call. The V end was cut by 0 bases, the J end by 9 bases, with 15 bases between. CDR1 and CDR2 (germline): SEHNR, FQNEAQ (reference sequence). This CDR3 is 15 amino acids long.